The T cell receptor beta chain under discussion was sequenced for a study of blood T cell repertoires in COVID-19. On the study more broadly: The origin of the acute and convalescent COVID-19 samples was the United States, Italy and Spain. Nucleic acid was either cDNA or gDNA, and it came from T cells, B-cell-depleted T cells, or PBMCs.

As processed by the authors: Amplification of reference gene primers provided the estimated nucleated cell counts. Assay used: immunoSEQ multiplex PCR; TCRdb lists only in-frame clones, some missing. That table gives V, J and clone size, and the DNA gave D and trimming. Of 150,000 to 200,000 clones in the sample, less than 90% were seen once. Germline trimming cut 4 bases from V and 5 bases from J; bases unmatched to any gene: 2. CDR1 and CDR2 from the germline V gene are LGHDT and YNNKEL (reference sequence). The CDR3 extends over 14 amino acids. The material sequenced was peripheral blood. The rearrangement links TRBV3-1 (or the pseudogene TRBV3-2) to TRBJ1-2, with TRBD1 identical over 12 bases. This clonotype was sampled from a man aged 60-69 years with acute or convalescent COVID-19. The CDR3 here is CASSPGQGAYGYTF. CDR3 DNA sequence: TGTGCCAGCAGCCCGGGACAGGGGGCTTATGGCTACACCTTC.